The 25 T cell receptor beta chains reported below all come from one sample, sequenced in a study of T cells in narcolepsy. The data were produced by immunoSEQ multiplex PCR, yet TCRdb's version contains in-frame clones alone and is incomplete. The sample consists of about 40,000 clones, about 91% of them appearing once. Sequencing was performed on CD45RA- memory CD4+ T cells from PBMCs. The receptors originated from a human donor with narcolepsy.

This clone was counted a few times. The chain combines TRBV18 with TRBJ2-1; tentative D call: TRBD1 (5 bases). CDR1 is KGHSH, CDR2 LQKENI, per germline. V lost 2 bases and J 0 bases, leaving 14 bases between the germline ends. The CDR3 spans 17 residues. The CDR3 here is CASSPRGPASSYNEQFF. The CDR3 coding sequence is TGTGCCAGCTCACCAAGGGGTCCCGCAAGCTCCTACAATGAGCAGTTCTTC.

The chain employs TRBV6-5 and TRBJ2-5; no clear D gene. The CDR3 runs 11 residues. The germline gives CDR1 MNHEY, CDR2 SVGAGI. V dropped 3 bases and J dropped 11 bases, with 10 bases sitting between them. CDR3 residues: CASSYGGEQYF. For the CDR3, the DNA is TGTGCCAGCAGTTATGGTGGAGAGCAGTACTTC.

The chain employs TRBV6-5 and TRBJ1-1, with D possibly matching TRBD1 (5 bases). The germline V gene has CDR1 MNHEY and CDR2 SVGAGI. The CDR3 sequence is 13 residues long. V was trimmed by 5 bases and J by 8 bases, leaving 15 bases between them. Here the CDR3 DNA reads TGTGCCAGCAGTGAAGCTTTGACAGAAGAAGCTTTCTTT. It yields the protein CASSEALTEEAFF.

The chain carries TRBV5-1 and TRBJ2-7; D is undetermined. The CDR3 is 11 amino acids. Germline V lookup: CDR1 SGHRS, CDR2 YFSETQ. V was trimmed by 0 bases and J by 5 bases, leaving 3 bases between them. CDR3 sequence reads: CASSLDDEQYF. CDR3 DNA sequence: TGCGCCAGCAGCTTGGATGACGAGCAGTACTTC. Full variable domain (rest looked up from reference TRBV5-1 and TRBJ2-7): KAGVTQTPRYLIKTRGQQVTLSCSPISGHRSVSWYQQTPGQGLQFLFEYFSETQRNKGNFPGRFSGRQFSNSRSEMNVSTLELGDSALYLCASSLDDEQYFGPGTRLTVT.

This chain connects TRBV6-5 to TRBJ1-2, with a tentative D call TRBD1 (6 bases). Looked up from germline, CDR1 is MNHEY and CDR2 is SVGAGI. This CDR3 is built from 13 residues. With 6 bases removed from V and 8 bases from J, the gap between germline ends came to 16 bases. The CDR3 DNA follows: TGTGCCAGCAGCGAAGTGGGGACAATCGGCTACACCTTC. Protein sequence: CASSEVGTIGYTF.

The DNA for the CDR3 is TGTGCCAGTAGCGAGATCCCGGGACAGGGTGCCAAAAACATTCAGTACTTC. This encodes CASSEIPGQGAKNIQYF. This chain connects TRBV19 to TRBJ2-4; 9 nucleotides align to TRBD1. CDR1 and CDR2 (germline): LNHDA, SQIVND (reference sequence). There are 17 residues in the CDR3. J gave up 1 base and V 6 bases, and 10 bases lay outside the gene matches.

As to this clone: Mismatch with germline at one junction end may stem from a read error. The chain employs TRBV7-2 and TRBJ2-3; 11 positions agree with TRBD2. The CDR3 spans 16 residues. Per the germline V gene, CDR1 is SGHTA and CDR2 is FQGNSA. CDR3: CASTELSGGATDTQYF. The DNA of the CDR3 is TGTGCCAGCACCGAGCTTAGCGGGGGGGCCACAGATACTCAGTATTTT.

The J gene is TRBJ2-7, the V gene TRBV20-1; TRBD2 is a possible D gene (5 bases). V lost 3 bases and J 3 bases, leaving 6 bases between the germline ends. Germline V gene lookup returns CDR1 DFQATT and CDR2 SNEGSKA (reference sequence). The CDR3 is 11 residues long. This CDR3 is CSASRGYEQYF. CDR3 sequence (DNA): TGCAGTGCTAGCCGGGGCTACGAGCAGTACTTC.

The chain couples TRBV18 to TRBJ2-7; 13 nucleotides line up with TRBD2. There are 15 residues in the CDR3. Trimming removed 3 bases from V and 5 bases from J; junction bases left unmatched: 4. Germline CDR1 is KGHSH and CDR2 is LQKENI. CDR3 protein: CASSPQGLAGDEQYF. The CDR3 bases are TGTGCCAGCTCACCGCAAGGACTAGCGGGAGACGAGCAGTACTTC. The whole variable domain, remainder taken from reference TRBV18 and TRBJ2-7, is NAGVMQNPRHLVRRRGQEARLRCSPMKGHSHVYWYRQLPEEGLKFMVYLQKENIIDESGMPKERFSAEFPKEGPSILRIQQVVRGDSAAYFCASSPQGLAGDEQYFGPGTRLTVT.

The chain joins TRBV7-6 to TRBJ1-4; weak D call: TRBD1 (6 bases). V lost 8 bases, J lost 12 bases, and 16 bases lay in between. The length of the CDR3 is 12 residues. Per germline, CDR1 SGHVS and CDR2 FNYEAQ. The CDR3 DNA follows: TGTGCCAGCTCGGGAGACAGGCTGGAACTGTTTTTT. Its protein product is CASSGDRLELFF.

The count of this clone is one. CDR3 sequence: CASSQVPRNTEAFF. The CDR3 DNA reads as TGCGCCAGCAGCCAAGTTCCCAGGAACACTGAAGCTTTCTTT. This chain links TRBV4-3 with TRBJ1-1; D is uncertain. With 1 base removed from V and 1 base from J, the gap between germline ends came to 7 bases. The germline CDR1 and CDR2 sequences are LGHNA and YSLEER. The CDR3 totals 14 residues.

This clone was detected only once. An end of the junction does not agree with germline; a read error may underlie this. CDR3 residues: CSASAGGLSSF. For the CDR3, the DNA is TGCAGTGCGAGTGCGGGGGGGCTTTCTAGCTTC. The rearrangement links TRBV20-1 to TRBJ1-2; D may be TRBD1 (6 bases). The CDR3 length is 11 residues. CDR1 and CDR2 (germline): DFQATT, SNEGSKA (reference sequence).

The rearrangement uses TRBV9 and TRBJ1-2; maybe TRBD1 (5 bases). The V gene's germline CDR1 is SGDLS and CDR2 YYNGEE. Trimming took 0 bases from V and 4 from J, leaving 13 bases between them. This CDR3 spans 15 amino acids. CDR3 protein: CASSVEPEGVYGYTF. CDR3 nucleotide sequence: TGTGCCAGCAGCGTAGAACCGGAAGGGGTCTATGGCTACACCTTC.

This clone was picked up a small number of times. Other nucleotide sequences in the sample specify the same CDR3. The rearrangement links TRBV5-1 to TRBJ2-7; D is perhaps TRBD2 (6 bases). The CDR3 extends over 15 amino acids. Trimming took off 0 bases at V and 0 bases at J, with 10 bases between the two ends. Germline V lookup: CDR1 SGHRS, CDR2 YFSETQ. For the CDR3, the DNA is TGCGCCAGCAGCTTGGGGGACTCCCGCTCCTACGAGCAGTACTTC. Translating it yields CASSLGDSRSYEQYF.

This clone was counted a few times. This CDR3 reads CASRGQGETGELFF. The CDR3 nucleotides read TGTGCCAGCAGAGGACAGGGCGAAACCGGGGAGCTGTTTTTT. V gene TRBV6-5 combines with J gene TRBJ2-2, with TRBD1 matching over 8 bases. The CDR3 spans 14 residues. Germline values: CDR1 MNHEY, CDR2 SVGAGI. After removal of 6 bases from V and 5 bases from J, the junction contained 5 bases not matched to a gene.

J is TRBJ1-4 and V is TRBV7-2, with D possibly being TRBD1 (6 bases). The CDR3 runs 14 residues. From germline, CDR1 is SGHTA and CDR2 FQGNSA. The V gene lost 6 bases and the J gene lost 4 bases, with 12 bases spanning the gap. The CDR3 sequence is CASRNTGFNEKLFF. CDR3 DNA: TGTGCCAGCAGGAATACAGGGTTTAATGAAAAACTGTTTTTT.

The chain is built from TRBV2 and TRBJ1-2, with TRBD1 as a possible D gene (6 bases). The CDR3 is 14 amino acids. V lost 4 bases and J 6 bases, leaving 15 bases between the germline ends. Looked up from germline, CDR1 is SNHLY and CDR2 is FYNNEI. For the CDR3, the DNA is TGTGCCAGCAGTGTATTCACAGGGCAGAATGGCTACACCTTC. This encodes CASSVFTGQNGYTF. The complete variable domain, with remaining parts taken from reference TRBV2 and TRBJ1-2, reads EPEVTQTPSHQVTQMGQEVILRCVPISNHLYFYWYRQILGQKVEFLVSFYNNEISEKSEIFDDQFSVERPDGSNFTLKIRSTKLEDSAMYFCASSVFTGQNGYTFGSGTRLTVV.

The rearrangement uses TRBV5-4 and TRBJ2-7, with D unresolved. This CDR3 contains 13 residues. The germline CDR1 and CDR2 sequences are SGHNT and YYREEE (reference sequence). V shed 1 base and J shed 4 bases, with 9 bases lying between them. The DNA of the CDR3 is TGTGCCAGCAGCTTGTCTCTGGGATACGAGCAGTACTTC. Translation: CASSLSLGYEQYF.

This chain uses TRBV7-9 with TRBJ2-1; 13 bases are shared with TRBD2. The germline gives CDR1 SEHNR, CDR2 FQNEAQ (reference sequence). The CDR3 totals 19 residues. The V gene end was trimmed by 0 bases and the J gene end by 8 bases; junction bases not matched to a gene: 13. The CDR3 coding sequence is TGTGCCAGCAGCTTAGCGAGGACTAGCGGGAGTGTCTGGGTCGATGAGCAGTTCTTC. Translating gives CASSLARTSGSVWVDEQFF.

The chain uses TRBV4-1 and TRBJ1-5; no clear D. From germline, CDR1 is MGHRA and CDR2 YSYEKL. Trimming shortened V by 1 base and J by 2 bases, and 9 bases separated the two germline ends. The CDR3 contains 15 residues. The CDR3 sequence: CASSQAQVGNQPQHF. The DNA of the CDR3 is TGCGCCAGCAGCCAAGCTCAGGTGGGCAATCAGCCCCAGCATTTT.

This clone has only a few counts. V usage is TRBV4-3 and J usage is TRBJ1-2; D is perhaps TRBD1 (5 bases). The CDR3 runs to 15 residues. The germline V and J ends were trimmed by 3 bases and 4 bases, with 15 bases remaining between them. The germline gives CDR1 LGHNA, CDR2 YSLEER. The CDR3 bases are TGCGCCAGCAGCCACTCCGAACAGGAGAGCTATGGCTACACCTTC. Amino acids: CASSHSEQESYGYTF.

The rearrangement links TRBV18 to TRBJ2-7; D unclear. The CDR3 consists of 14 residues. V gave up 5 bases and J gave up 3 bases, with 14 bases separating them. CDR1 KGHSH and CDR2 LQKENI come from the germline V gene. CDR3 nucleotide sequence: TGTGCCAGCTCATGGTACGAATCCCTCTACGAGCAGTACTTC. Protein sequence: CASSWYESLYEQYF.

V usage is TRBV9 and J usage is TRBJ2-1; 9 bases align to TRBD1. Germline loops: CDR1 SGDLS, CDR2 YYNGEE. With 3 bases clipped from V and 6 bases from J, the junction kept 7 bases outside the gene matches. This CDR3 contains 15 residues. This CDR3 reads CASSEGTGHLNEQFF. CDR3 in DNA: TGTGCCAGCAGCGAAGGGACAGGGCACCTCAATGAGCAGTTCTTC. Using reference TRBV9 and TRBJ2-1 for the parts outside the CDR3, the full variable domain is DSGVTQTPKHLITATGQRVTLRCSPRSGDLSVYWYQQSLDQGLQFLIQYYNGEERAKGNILERFSAQQFPDLHSELNLSSLELGDSALYFCASSEGTGHLNEQFFGPGTRLTVL.

The chain has TRBV6-5 and TRBJ1-4; no reliable D call. The V and J ends lost 7 bases and 3 bases respectively, with 12 bases between them. The length of the CDR3 is 14 residues. CDR1 is MNHEY and CDR2 is SVGAGI in the germline V gene. The CDR3 protein is CASILGRSNEKLFF. CDR3 bases: TGTGCCAGCATTCTTGGCAGATCTAATGAAAAACTGTTTTTT.

V is TRBV2 and J is TRBJ1-6, with D possibly TRBD1 on 5 matching bases. This CDR3 region has 15 residues. Germline CDR1 reads SNHLY; CDR2 reads FYNNEI. V dropped 8 bases and J dropped 0 bases, with 11 bases sitting between them. The CDR3 DNA is TGTGCCAGCTTGACAGCGAGCTCCTATAATTCACCCCTCCACTTT. Its translation is CASLTASSYNSPLHF. Full variable domain (rest looked up from reference TRBV2 and TRBJ1-6): EPEVTQTPSHQVTQMGQEVILRCVPISNHLYFYWYRQILGQKVEFLVSFYNNEISEKSEIFDDQFSVERPDGSNFTLKIRSTKLEDSAMYFCASLTASSYNSPLHFGNGTRLTVT.